This entry lists 14 T cell receptor beta chains sequenced from one sample in a study of long-term antiretroviral therapy in people with HIV. Researchers ran immunoSEQ v3.0 at survey level. Assay: immunoSEQ multiplex PCR; the TCRdb copy retains only in-frame clones and omits some. The sample lists tens of thousands of clones; more than 65% were seen once. Source: unsorted PBMCs, taken 0.6 years after starting antiretroviral therapy. These receptors all come from a man between 18 and 29 years old with HIV.

V and J are TRBV11-3 and TRBJ2-7; D is ambiguous. Germline V gene sequence: CDR1 SGHNT, CDR2 YENEEA. The CDR3 runs to 10 residues. The ends were cut back, 6 bases at V and 6 bases at J, with 6 bases in the middle. CDR3 nucleotide sequence: TGTGCCAGCAGAATGTGCGAGCAGTACTTC. The encoded protein is CASRMCEQYF.

The chain links TRBV28 to TRBJ2-7; D is possibly TRBD2 (6 bases). Germline V lookup: CDR1 MDHEN, CDR2 SYDVKM. The CDR3 is made up of 12 amino acids. The V gene lost 6 bases and the J gene lost 4 bases, with 10 bases spanning the gap. This CDR3 is CASSAGRYEQYF. The CDR3, as DNA: TGTGCCAGCAGCGCGGGGAGGTACGAGCAGTACTTC.

This clone has more than one count but fewer than ten. The rearrangement links TRBV7-2 to TRBJ1-5, with D hard to call. The germline V gene encodes CDR1 SGHTA and CDR2 FQGNSA. This CDR3 comprises 15 residues. V lost 1 base, J lost 6 bases, and 13 bases lay in between. CDR3 protein: CASSLERGSGQPQHF. The CDR3 DNA reads TGTGCCAGCAGCTTAGAGCGGGGATCAGGTCAGCCCCAGCATTTT.

V gene TRBV18 combines with J gene TRBJ1-3; maybe TRBD1 (5 bases). With 5 bases removed from V and 2 bases from J, the gap between germline ends came to 22 bases. CDR1 and CDR2 from the germline V gene are KGHSH and LQKENI. The CDR3 covers 18 residues. This chain's CDR3 is CASSETGRRDVAGNTIYF. CDR3 coding DNA: TGTGCCAGCTCAGAAACCGGGAGAAGGGACGTGGCTGGAAACACCATATATTTT.

The chain links TRBV30 to TRBJ2-7; D is undetermined. Trimming cost V 2 bases and J 1 base, with 12 bases left between them. The CDR3 runs 14 residues. Germline-derived CDR1 and CDR2 are GTSNPN and SVGIG (reference sequence). CDR3 DNA: TGTGCCTGGAGTATCTCACCAGGATCCTACGAGCAGTACTTC. Its translation: CAWSISPGSYEQYF.

The sample holds a few counts of this clone. The gene calls are TRBV25-1 and TRBJ1-2; D unclear. The germline gives CDR1 MGHDK, CDR2 SYGVNS. This CDR3 has 12 amino acids. The ends were cut back, 1 base at V and 5 bases at J, with 5 bases in the middle. DNA for the CDR3: TGTGCCAGCAGTGAATTTCGGTATGGCTACACCTTC. Its protein is CASSEFRYGYTF.

The chain recombines TRBV27 with TRBJ1-1; tentative D call: TRBD1 (6 bases). Germline CDR1 and CDR2: MNHEY and SMNVEV (reference sequence). There are 17 residues in the CDR3. V lost 3 bases and J lost 1, with 18 bases in between. CDR3 region: CASSFRVRQATNTEAFF. The CDR3 nucleotides read TGTGCCAGCAGTTTCCGCGTCAGACAGGCAACGAACACTGAAGCTTTCTTT.

The CDR3 DNA is TGTGCCAGCAGCTTAATGGAGACCCAGTACTTC. Translation gives CASSLMETQYF. The gene calls are TRBV7-9 and TRBJ2-5; D gene unclear. The V and J ends lost 2 bases and 5 bases respectively, with 3 bases between them. Germline V CDR1 and CDR2: SEHNR, FQNEAQ (reference sequence). The CDR3 is 11 amino acids.

About this clone itself: A junction end diverges from the germline sequence, so it may reflect a read error. The rearrangement uses TRBV15 and TRBJ2-5; the D gene is possibly TRBD2 (6 bases). CDR1 is LNHNV and CDR2 is YYDKDF in the germline V gene (reference sequence). The CDR3 spans 15 residues. The CDR3 region has the DNA TGTGCCACCACCATGGAGAGGGGCACGGGGGAGACCCAATACTTC. Translated, it gives CATTMERGTGETQYF.

The chain employs TRBV29-1 and TRBJ2-1; 8 nucleotides align to TRBD1. Germline V gives CDR1 SQVTM, CDR2 ANQGSEA. CDR3 length: 13 amino acids. The trim removed 4 bases at V and 8 bases at J, leaving 7 bases unmatched. CDR3 DNA: TGCAGCGTTGTGGACAGGGATTATGATGAGCAGTTCTTC. This translates into CSVVDRDYDEQFF.

This rearrangement joins TRBV4-2 to TRBJ2-3, with 7 nucleotides matching TRBD2. The CDR3 has 16 residues. V lost 0 bases and J lost 1; bases outside the gene matches: 4. CDR1 and CDR2 (germline): LGHNA, YNFKEQ. DNA for the CDR3: TGTGCCAGCAGCCAAGAAAATCTAGCGGGCACAGATACGCAGTATTTT. Translated, it gives CASSQENLAGTDTQYF.

The gene calls are TRBV19 and TRBJ2-1; TRBD2 aligns across 13 bases. After removal of 5 bases from V and 8 bases from J, the junction contained 9 bases not matched to a gene. The CDR3 contains 16 residues. Germline V gene lookup returns CDR1 LNHDA and CDR2 SQIVND (reference sequence). CDR3 in DNA: TGTGCCAGTAGTCTTACCGGGACTAGCGGGGTCCATGAGCAGTTCTTC. Its protein product is CASSLTGTSGVHEQFF.

This rearrangement joins TRBV7-2 to TRBJ2-5; the D is unclear. From germline, CDR1 is SGHTA and CDR2 FQGNSA. The length of the CDR3 is 14 residues. Trimming left V 1 base short and J 1 base short, with 7 bases between. The CDR3 DNA reads as TGTGCCAGCAGCTTAGTAGGATTCCAAGAGACCCAGTACTTC. This codes for CASSLVGFQETQYF.

The V and J genes are TRBV28 and TRBJ1-5, with unresolved D. Germline CDR1 and CDR2: MDHEN and SYDVKM. This CDR3 has 13 amino acids. V was pared by 3 bases and J by 2 bases, with 5 bases between. CDR3 in DNA: TGTGCCAGCAGTTTTGCTGGCAATCAGCCCCAGCATTTT. This gives the protein CASSFAGNQPQHF.